The next 25 T cell receptor beta chains were all read from a single sample in a study of CD8 T cells in ankylosing spondylitis. Findings and limits, study-wide: Characteristic, it appeared, of ankylosing spondylitis blood was a TCR beta motif of about eight highly homologous variants.

These receptors lack a known antigen. TCRdb re-called the 5' RACE reads through MiXCR, storing one row per CDR3 protein. This sample has 400,000 or so distinct CDR3 sequences; 26% occur once, and the top ten carry about 0.92%. Sequencing used blood, either unsorted or a sorted T cell fraction (not recorded which). These receptors were taken from a male donor with ankylosing spondylitis.

This clonotype was observed a few times. J is TRBJ2-7 and V is TRBV5-1, with 9 bases lining up with TRBD2. V lost 5 bases to trimming and J lost 1 base; unmatched junction nucleotides: 7. CDR3 size: 15 residues. Germline V gives CDR1 SGHRS, CDR2 YFSETQ. CDR3 DNA sequence: TGCGCCAGCAGACGGATAGCGGGAGAGTCCTACGAGCAGTACTTC. Encoded protein: CASRRIAGESYEQYF. Full variable domain (outside the CDR3, taken from reference TRBV5-1 and TRBJ2-7): KAGVTQTPRYLIKTRGQQVTLSCSPISGHRSVSWYQQTPGQGLQFLFEYFSETQRNKGNFPGRFSGRQFSNSRSEMNVSTLELGDSALYLCASRRIAGESYEQYFGPGTRLTVT.

The J gene is TRBJ1-6, the V gene TRBV10-3; 8 nucleotides agree with TRBD1. CDR1 and CDR2 from the germline V gene are ENHRY and SYGVKD. V shed 3 bases, J shed 8 bases, and the junction held 9 bases outside the gene matches. This CDR3 is built from 16 residues. The CDR3 region has the DNA TGTGCCATCAGTGAACTCCCGGACAGGGTTGATTCACCCCTCCACTTT. Protein product: CAISELPDRVDSPLHF.

This clonotype was observed at least ten times. The rearrangement links TRBV5-1 to TRBJ2-1; D unclear. Germline CDR1 is SGHRS and CDR2 is YFSETQ. The CDR3 contains 13 residues. Trimming shortened V by 0 bases and J by 7 bases, and 8 bases separated the two germline ends. CDR3 sequence: CASSLEARNEQFF. CDR3 DNA sequence: TGCGCCAGCAGCTTGGAGGCTAGGAATGAGCAGTTCTTC.

The V gene is TRBV24-1, the J gene TRBJ2-2, with no clear D. Germline V CDR1 and CDR2: KGHDR, SFDVKD. This CDR3 spans 16 amino acids. Trimming left V 3 bases short and J 0 bases short, with 10 bases between. The CDR3 nucleotides are TGTGCCACCAGTGATCCCGGGCTGACGAACACCGGGGAGCTGTTTTTT. Protein: CATSDPGLTNTGELFF.

The chain couples TRBV5-5 to TRBJ2-1; D is perhaps TRBD2 (5 bases). V dropped 7 bases and J dropped 3 bases, with 23 bases sitting between them. CDR1 is SGHKS, CDR2 YYEKEE, per germline (reference sequence). This CDR3 has 17 amino acids. This CDR3 is CASQHRTGSGNYNEQFF. The CDR3 nucleotides read TGTGCCAGCCAGCATCGGACTGGGAGTGGGAACTACAATGAGCAGTTCTTC.

The chain combines TRBV4-2 with TRBJ2-3, with 8 bases matching TRBD2. The CDR3 is 17 residues long. V lost 4 bases and J lost 4; bases outside the gene matches: 13. Germline assignment: CDR1 LGHNA and CDR2 YNFKEQ. The CDR3 protein is CASSPLSGAGASDTQYF. Here the CDR3 DNA reads TGTGCCAGCAGCCCTCTTTCTGGAGCGGGAGCATCAGATACGCAGTATTTT.

J is TRBJ1-4 and V is TRBV9; D unresolved. This CDR3 has 14 residues. Germline V gene data show CDR1 as SGDLS and CDR2 as YYNGEE. V lost 0 bases and J lost 4, with 7 bases in between. This CDR3 is CASSVGEFNEKLFF. The CDR3 DNA sequence: TGTGCCAGCAGCGTAGGGGAATTTAATGAAAAACTGTTTTTT.

V is TRBV11-2 and J is TRBJ2-7; perhaps TRBD2 as D (5 bases). V was cut by 5 bases and J by 2 bases, with 16 bases left in between. Germline assignment: CDR1 SGHAT and CDR2 FQNNGV. The CDR3 runs to 15 residues. The CDR3 loop is CASSRLGAGTYEQYF. CDR3 DNA sequence: TGTGCCAGCAGCCGCCTCGGCGCGGGTACCTACGAGCAGTACTTC.

This clonotype has a handful of counts. J is TRBJ1-1 and V is TRBV6-1, with 7 bases lining up with TRBD1. After removal of 7 bases from V and 3 bases from J, the junction contained 5 bases not matched to a gene. This CDR3 has 13 amino acids. CDR1 and CDR2 from the germline V gene are MNHNS and SASEGT. The CDR3: CASNNRGYTEAFF. Here the CDR3 DNA reads TGTGCCAGCAATAACAGGGGTTACACTGAAGCTTTCTTT.

The table lists this clonotype with a few counts. This sequence joins TRBV12-3 or TRBV12-4 and TRBJ1-5, with a possible D match to TRBD1 (5 bases). The CDR3 runs 12 residues. Between the trimmed V and J ends, which lost 10 bases and 4 bases, there was a span of 11 bases. This CDR3 is CATRGPNQPQHF. CDR3 in DNA: TGTGCCACCCGGGGCCCGAATCAGCCCCAGCATTTT.

There are a few counts of this clonotype. The gene calls are TRBV29-1 and TRBJ1-5; possible D gene TRBD1, 5 bases. The V end lost 4 bases, the J end lost 3 bases, and 13 bases lay between the germline ends. Germline V gene sequence: CDR1 SQVTM, CDR2 ANQGSEA. The CDR3 sequence is 14 residues long. This CDR3 is CSVVETASNQPQHF. The CDR3 region has the DNA TGCAGCGTTGTGGAGACAGCCTCCAATCAGCCCCAGCATTTT.

This clonotype was found a few times. The chain joins TRBV5-1 to TRBJ2-3, with D tentatively TRBD1 or TRBD2 (5 bases each). The CDR3 contains 14 residues. The V and J ends lost 4 bases and 0 bases respectively, with 9 bases between them. Germline-derived CDR1 and CDR2 are SGHRS and YFSETQ. The chain's CDR3 is CASSGDHSTDTQYF. In DNA form, the CDR3 reads TGCGCCAGCAGCGGGGACCACAGCACAGATACGCAGTATTTT.

The gene calls are TRBV20-1 and TRBJ1-2; maybe TRBD1 (5 bases). The CDR3 length is 13 residues. Trimming left V 1 base short and J 4 bases short, with 10 bases between. The germline V gene has CDR1 DFQATT and CDR2 SNEGSKA (reference sequence). CDR3 in amino acids: CSARGQGSYGYTF. The CDR3 nucleotides read TGCAGTGCTAGAGGCCAGGGCAGCTATGGCTACACCTTC.

Only a few counts were recorded for this clonotype. The chain joins TRBV5-1 to TRBJ1-1; D perhaps matches TRBD1 (5 bases). The V gene's germline CDR1 is SGHRS and CDR2 YFSETQ. Trimming left V 2 bases short and J 1 base short, with 12 bases between. CDR3 length: 15 amino acids. The CDR3 coding sequence is TGCGCCAGCAGCTTTTCGGCTGGGACGAACACTGAAGCTTTCTTT. Its protein is CASSFSAGTNTEAFF.

In DNA form, the CDR3 reads TGTGCCTGGAGTGTAAAGTGGACCCAGTACTTC. Its protein is CAWSVKWTQYF. This chain connects TRBV30 to TRBJ2-5; D remains ambiguous. CDR1 and CDR2 (germline): GTSNPN, SVGIG (reference sequence). Trimming left V 0 bases short and J 7 bases short, with 6 bases between. The CDR3 consists of 11 residues. The whole variable domain, remainder taken from reference TRBV30 and TRBJ2-5, is SQTIHQWPATLVQPVGSPLSLECTVEGTSNPNLYWYRQAAGRGLQLLFYSVGIGQISSEVPQNLSASRPQDRQFILSSKKLLLSDSGFYLCAWSVKWTQYFGPGTRLLVL.

The rearrangement links TRBV15 to TRBJ1-3; D is perhaps TRBD1 (6 bases). The CDR3 runs to 17 residues. V gave up 0 bases and J gave up 0 bases, with 12 bases separating them. CDR1 and CDR2 from the germline V gene are LNHNV and YYDKDF (reference sequence). The CDR3 spells CATSRDVGGLSGNTIYF. The CDR3 DNA follows: TGTGCCACCAGCAGAGATGTCGGGGGGCTCTCTGGAAACACCATATATTTT.

This clonotype was detected a few times. The rearrangement joins TRBV20-1 to TRBJ2-2; 11 nucleotides agree with TRBD2. The CDR3 has 16 residues. CDR1 and CDR2 from the germline V gene are DFQATT and SNEGSKA (reference sequence). The ends lost 3 bases at V and 5 bases at J; junction bases unmatched: 8. CDR3: CSASNRLAGPTGELFF. The CDR3 region has the DNA TGCAGTGCTAGTAATCGACTAGCGGGACCTACCGGGGAGCTGTTTTTT.

This chain joins TRBV5-1 and TRBJ2-7, with 12 bases lining up with TRBD1. The junction had 1 base not matched to a gene; V was cut back by 1 base and J by 5 bases. The CDR3 consists of 14 residues. Germline V gene lookup returns CDR1 SGHRS and CDR2 YFSETQ. CDR3: CASSLRDRGHEQYF. The CDR3 nucleotides are TGCGCCAGCAGCTTGAGGGACAGGGGGCACGAGCAGTACTTC.

The chain is built from TRBV4-1 and TRBJ2-1; TRBD2 matches 10 bases. After removal of 0 bases from V and 8 bases from J, the junction contained 10 bases not matched to a gene. The germline V gene has CDR1 MGHRA and CDR2 YSYEKL. The CDR3 runs to 17 residues. CDR3 in amino acids: CASSQETASGRGDEQFF. CDR3 bases: TGCGCCAGCAGCCAAGAAACGGCTAGCGGGAGAGGGGATGAGCAGTTCTTC.

The rearrangement uses TRBV2 and TRBJ2-2, with a tentative D call TRBD1 (6 bases). The CDR3 sequence is 15 residues long. Trimming left V 5 bases short and J 3 bases short, with 13 bases between. Germline lookup yields CDR1 SNHLY and CDR2 FYNNEI. CDR3 bases: TGTGCCAGCAGTAAACAGGGAATAGACACCGGGGAGCTGTTTTTT. Amino acids: CASSKQGIDTGELFF.

The rearrangement links TRBV7-9 to TRBJ1-6; 7 bases fit TRBD1. The CDR3 runs 17 residues. The junction had 10 bases not matched to a gene; V was cut back by 1 base and J by 7 bases. Per the germline V gene, CDR1 is SEHNR and CDR2 is FQNEAQ (reference sequence). CDR3 residues: CASSLETGARGNSPLHF. For the CDR3, the DNA is TGTGCCAGCAGCTTAGAAACCGGGGCCAGGGGGAATTCACCCCTCCACTTT.

V and J are TRBV29-1 and TRBJ2-2; weak D call: TRBD2 (6 bases). Trimming removed 6 bases at V and 0 bases at J, with 20 bases between. The germline V gene has CDR1 SQVTM and CDR2 ANQGSEA. The CDR3 is made up of 17 amino acids. CDR3 sequence: CSVGSTGEATNTGELFF. In DNA, the CDR3 is TGCAGCGTCGGGTCCACGGGGGAAGCTACGAACACCGGGGAGCTGTTTTTT.

This rearrangement joins TRBV20-1 to TRBJ2-3; 10 bases align to TRBD2. The germline gives CDR1 DFQATT, CDR2 SNEGSKA (reference sequence). V dropped 1 base and J dropped 2; count of bases not matched to a gene: 3. The CDR3 totals 15 residues. The CDR3 loop reads CSARGAGGPTDTQYF. The CDR3 nucleotides are TGCAGTGCTAGAGGAGCGGGAGGGCCCACAGATACGCAGTATTTT.

J is TRBJ2-5 and V is TRBV30; no clear D gene. This CDR3 is built from 15 residues. From germline, CDR1 is GTSNPN and CDR2 SVGIG (reference sequence). V gave up 2 bases and J gave up 5 bases, with 18 bases separating them. The CDR3 loop is CAWSYRSAFEETQYF. CDR3 sequence (DNA): TGTGCCTGGAGTTACCGGTCAGCATTTGAGGAGACCCAGTACTTC.

This clonotype was detected only a few times. The V and J genes are TRBV29-1 and TRBJ1-1; no clear D. Trimming took off 4 bases at V and 5 bases at J, with 11 bases between the two ends. Per the germline V gene, CDR1 is SQVTM and CDR2 is ANQGSEA. The CDR3 contains 12 residues. CDR3 nucleotides: TGCAGCGTTGGGATGTCCGGTACTGAAGCTTTCTTT. Translating gives CSVGMSGTEAFF.